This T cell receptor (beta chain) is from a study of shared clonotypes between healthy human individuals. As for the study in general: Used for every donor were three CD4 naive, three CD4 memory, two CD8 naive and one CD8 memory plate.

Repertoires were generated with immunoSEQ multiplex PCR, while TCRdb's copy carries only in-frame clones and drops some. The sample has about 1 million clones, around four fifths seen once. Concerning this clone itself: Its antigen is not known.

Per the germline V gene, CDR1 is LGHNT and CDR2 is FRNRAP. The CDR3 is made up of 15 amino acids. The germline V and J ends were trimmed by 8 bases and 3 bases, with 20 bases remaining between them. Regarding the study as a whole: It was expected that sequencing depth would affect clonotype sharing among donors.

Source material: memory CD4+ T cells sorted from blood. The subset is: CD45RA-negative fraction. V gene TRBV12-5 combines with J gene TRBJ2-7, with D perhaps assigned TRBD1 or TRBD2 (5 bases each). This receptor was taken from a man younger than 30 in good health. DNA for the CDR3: TGTGCTAGTCGTGATTGGGGGATCCTTAGCTACGAGCAGTACTTC. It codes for CASRDWGILSYEQYF. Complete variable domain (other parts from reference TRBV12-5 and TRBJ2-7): DARVTQTPRHKVTEMGQEVTMRCQPILGHNTVFWYRQTMMQGLELLAYFRNRAPLDDSGMPKDRFSAEMPDATLATLKIQPSEPRDSAVYFCASRDWGILSYEQYFGPGTRLTVT.